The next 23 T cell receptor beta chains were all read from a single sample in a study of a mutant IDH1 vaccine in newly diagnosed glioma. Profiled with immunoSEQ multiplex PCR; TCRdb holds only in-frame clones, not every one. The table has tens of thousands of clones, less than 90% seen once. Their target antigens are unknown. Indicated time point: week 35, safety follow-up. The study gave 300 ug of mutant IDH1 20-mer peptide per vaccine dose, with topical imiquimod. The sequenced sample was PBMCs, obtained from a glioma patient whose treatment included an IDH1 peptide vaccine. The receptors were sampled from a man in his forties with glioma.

The CDR3 region is CASSPLSNEQFF. DNA of the CDR3: TGTGCCAGCAGCCCCCTCTCGAATGAGCAGTTCTTC. This sequence joins TRBV27 and TRBJ2-1, with D uncertain. Per germline, CDR1 MNHEY and CDR2 SMNVEV (reference sequence). V lost 6 bases, J lost 7 bases, and 10 bases lay in between. The CDR3 is 12 amino acids.

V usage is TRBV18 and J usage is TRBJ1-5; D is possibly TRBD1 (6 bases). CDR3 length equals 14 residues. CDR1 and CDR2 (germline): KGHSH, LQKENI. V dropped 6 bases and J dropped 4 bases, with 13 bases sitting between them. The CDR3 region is CASSLTGRNQPQHF. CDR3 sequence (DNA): TGTGCCAGCTCTCTCACAGGGAGGAATCAGCCCCAGCATTTT.

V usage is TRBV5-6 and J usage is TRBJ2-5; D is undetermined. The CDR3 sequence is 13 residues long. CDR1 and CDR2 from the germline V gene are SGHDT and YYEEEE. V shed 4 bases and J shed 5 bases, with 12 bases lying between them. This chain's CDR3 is CASSLDVVETQYF. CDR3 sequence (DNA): TGTGCCAGCAGCCTAGATGTGGTGGAGACCCAGTACTTC.

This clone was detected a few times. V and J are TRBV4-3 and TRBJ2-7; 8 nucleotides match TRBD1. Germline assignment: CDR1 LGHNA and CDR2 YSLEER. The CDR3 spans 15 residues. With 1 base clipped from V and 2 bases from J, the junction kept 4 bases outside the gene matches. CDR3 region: CASSQVQGAAYEQYF. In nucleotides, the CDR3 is TGCGCCAGCAGCCAAGTTCAGGGGGCCGCCTACGAGCAGTACTTC.

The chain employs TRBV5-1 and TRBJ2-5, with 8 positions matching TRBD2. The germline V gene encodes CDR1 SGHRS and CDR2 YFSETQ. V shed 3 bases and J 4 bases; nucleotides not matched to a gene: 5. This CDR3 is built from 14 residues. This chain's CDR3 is CASSSGLAPETQYF. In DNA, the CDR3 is TGCGCCAGCAGCTCCGGACTAGCCCCAGAGACCCAGTACTTC.

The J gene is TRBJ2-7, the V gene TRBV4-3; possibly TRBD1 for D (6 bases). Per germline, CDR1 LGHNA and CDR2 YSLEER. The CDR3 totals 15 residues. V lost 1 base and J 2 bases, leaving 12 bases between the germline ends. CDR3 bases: TGCGCCAGCAGCCAAGGAGCCTACAGGGCCTACGAGCAGTACTTC. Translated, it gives CASSQGAYRAYEQYF.

CDR3 nucleotide sequence: TGTGCCAGCAGTTCTCAAAGTCCCGGGACAGGGGTCACGCAGTATTTT. This translates into CASSSQSPGTGVTQYF. The genes are TRBV28 and TRBJ2-3, with 10 positions matching TRBD1. Germline CDR1 MDHEN, CDR2 SYDVKM. The CDR3 runs 16 residues. V dropped 4 bases and J dropped 9; count of bases not matched to a gene: 13.

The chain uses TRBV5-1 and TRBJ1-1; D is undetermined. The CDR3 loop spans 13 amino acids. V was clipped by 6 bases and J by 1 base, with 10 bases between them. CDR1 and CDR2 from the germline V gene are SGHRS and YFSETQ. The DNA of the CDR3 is TGCGCCAGCAAAGGCGACTCGAACACTGAAGCTTTCTTT. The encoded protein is CASKGDSNTEAFF.

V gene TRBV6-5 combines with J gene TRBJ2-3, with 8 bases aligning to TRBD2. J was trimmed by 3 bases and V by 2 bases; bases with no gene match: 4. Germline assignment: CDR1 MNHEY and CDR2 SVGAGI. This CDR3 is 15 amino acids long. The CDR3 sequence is CASSYRGRTTDTQYF. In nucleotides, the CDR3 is TGTGCCAGCAGTTACCGCGGGAGGACAACAGATACGCAGTATTTT.

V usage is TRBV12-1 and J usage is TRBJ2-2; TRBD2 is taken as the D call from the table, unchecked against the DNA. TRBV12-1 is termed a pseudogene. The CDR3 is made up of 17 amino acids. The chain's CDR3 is CASSLPVGELITGELFF. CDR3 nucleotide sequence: TGTGCCAGCAGCCTCCCGGTTGGGGAGTTGATAACCGGGGAGCTGTTTTTT.

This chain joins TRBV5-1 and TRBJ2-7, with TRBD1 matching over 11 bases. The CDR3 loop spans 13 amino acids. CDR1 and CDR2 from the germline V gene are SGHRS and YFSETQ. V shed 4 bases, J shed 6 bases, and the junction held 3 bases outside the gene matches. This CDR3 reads CASSQGQGGEQYF. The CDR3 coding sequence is TGCGCCAGCAGCCAGGGACAGGGGGGCGAGCAGTACTTC.

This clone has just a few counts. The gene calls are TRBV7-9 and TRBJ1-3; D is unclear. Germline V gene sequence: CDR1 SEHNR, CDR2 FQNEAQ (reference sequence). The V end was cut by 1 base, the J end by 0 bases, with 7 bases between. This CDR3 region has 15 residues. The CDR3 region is CASSLGDLSGNTIYF. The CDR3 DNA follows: TGTGCCAGCAGCTTAGGGGATCTCTCTGGAAACACCATATATTTT. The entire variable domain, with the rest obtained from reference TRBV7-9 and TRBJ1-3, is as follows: DTGVSQNPRHKITKRGQNVTFRCDPISEHNRLYWYRQTLGQGPEFLTYFQNEAQLEKSRLLSDRFSAERPKGSFSTLEIQRTEQGDSAMYLCASSLGDLSGNTIYFGEGSWLTVV.

DNA for the CDR3: TGTGCCAGCTCGCCATTGGGAGGGACAGGGTACGCAAATGAGCAGTTCTTC. It specifies CASSPLGGTGYANEQFF. The V gene is TRBV18, the J gene TRBJ2-1, with TRBD1 identical over 9 bases. CDR1 is KGHSH, CDR2 LQKENI, per germline. The CDR3 runs 17 residues. Unmatched junction bases numbered 16, after V lost 6 bases and J lost 7 bases.

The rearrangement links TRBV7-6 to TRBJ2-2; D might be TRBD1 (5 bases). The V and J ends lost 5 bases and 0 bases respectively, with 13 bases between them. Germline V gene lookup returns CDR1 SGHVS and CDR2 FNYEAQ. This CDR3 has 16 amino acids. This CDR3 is CASSERQQANTGELFF. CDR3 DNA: TGTGCCAGCAGCGAGAGGCAACAGGCGAACACCGGGGAGCTGTTTTTT.

Here the CDR3 DNA reads TGTGCCAGCAGTTCCGGGACAGGCCGCGAAAAACTGTTTTTT. Amino acids: CASSSGTGREKLFF. This chain uses TRBV7-9 with TRBJ1-4, with 8 nucleotides matching TRBD1. CDR1 is SEHNR and CDR2 is FQNEAQ in the germline V gene (reference sequence). The V and J ends lost 6 bases and 8 bases, in that order; junction bases with no gene match: 8. The CDR3 covers 14 residues.

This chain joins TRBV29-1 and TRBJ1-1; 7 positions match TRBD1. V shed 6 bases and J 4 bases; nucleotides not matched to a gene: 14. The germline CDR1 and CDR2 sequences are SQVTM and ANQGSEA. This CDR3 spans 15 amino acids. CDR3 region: CSVVEDSNRGTEAFF. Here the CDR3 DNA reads TGCAGCGTCGTGGAGGACTCAAACAGGGGCACTGAAGCTTTCTTT. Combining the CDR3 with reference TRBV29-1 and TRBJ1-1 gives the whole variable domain SAVISQKPSRDICQRGTSLTIQCQVDSQVTMMFWYRQQPGQSLTLIATANQGSEATYESGFVIDKFPISRPNLTFSTLTVSNMSPEDSSIYLCSVVEDSNRGTEAFFGQGTRLTVV.

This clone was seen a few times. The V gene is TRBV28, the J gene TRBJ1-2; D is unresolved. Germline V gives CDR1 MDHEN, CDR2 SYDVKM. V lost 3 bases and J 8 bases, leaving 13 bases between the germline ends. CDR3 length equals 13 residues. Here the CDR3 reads CASSFVDSLGYTF. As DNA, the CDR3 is TGTGCCAGCAGTTTCGTTGACTCTTTGGGCTACACCTTC.

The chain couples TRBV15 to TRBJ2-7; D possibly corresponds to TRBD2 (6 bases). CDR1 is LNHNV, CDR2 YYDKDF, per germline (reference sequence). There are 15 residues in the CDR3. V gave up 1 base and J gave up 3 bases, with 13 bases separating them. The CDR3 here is CATSRVVSGHYEQYF. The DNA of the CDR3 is TGTGCCACCAGCAGAGTGGTGAGCGGGCACTACGAGCAGTACTTC. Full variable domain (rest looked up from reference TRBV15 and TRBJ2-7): DAMVIQNPRYQVTQFGKPVTLSCSQTLNHNVMYWYQQKSSQAPKLLFHYYDKDFNNEADTPDNFQSRRPNTSFCFLDIRSPGLGDTAMYLCATSRVVSGHYEQYFGPGTRLTVT.

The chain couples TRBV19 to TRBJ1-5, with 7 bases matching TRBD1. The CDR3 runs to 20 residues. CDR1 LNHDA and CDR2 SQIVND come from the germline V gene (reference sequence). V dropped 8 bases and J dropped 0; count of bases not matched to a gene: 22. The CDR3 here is CASSGGRPYPYVLSNQPQHF. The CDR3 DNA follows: TGTGCCAGTTCAGGGGGTCGCCCCTACCCTTATGTCCTTAGCAATCAGCCCCAGCATTTT.

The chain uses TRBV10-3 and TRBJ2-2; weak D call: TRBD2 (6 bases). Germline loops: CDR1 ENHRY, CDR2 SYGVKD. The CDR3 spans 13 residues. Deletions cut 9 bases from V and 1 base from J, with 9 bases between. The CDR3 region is CAIQAGNTGELFF. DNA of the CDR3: TGTGCCATTCAAGCGGGGAACACCGGGGAGCTGTTTTTT.

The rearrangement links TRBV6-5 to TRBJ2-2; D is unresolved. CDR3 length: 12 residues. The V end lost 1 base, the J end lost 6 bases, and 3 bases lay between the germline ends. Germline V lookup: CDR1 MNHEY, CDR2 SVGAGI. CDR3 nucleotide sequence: TGTGCCAGCAGTTACTTGGCCGGGGAGCTGTTTTTT. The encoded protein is CASSYLAGELFF.

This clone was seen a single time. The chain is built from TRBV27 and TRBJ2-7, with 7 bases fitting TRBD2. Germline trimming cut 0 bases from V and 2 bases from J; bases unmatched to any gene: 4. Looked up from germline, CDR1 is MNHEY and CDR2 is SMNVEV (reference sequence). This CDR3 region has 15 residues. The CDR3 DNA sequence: TGTGCCAGCAGTTTATCGGGGGACTACCCCTACGAGCAGTACTTC. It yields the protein CASSLSGDYPYEQYF.

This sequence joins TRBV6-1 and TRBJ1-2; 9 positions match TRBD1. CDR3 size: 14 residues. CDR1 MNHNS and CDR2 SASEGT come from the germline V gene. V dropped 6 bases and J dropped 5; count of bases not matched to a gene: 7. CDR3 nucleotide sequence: TGTGCCAGCAGCGTTACAGGGGGCACTTATGGCTACACCTTC. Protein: CASSVTGGTYGYTF.